The rows below give T cell receptor beta chains drawn from one sample of a study of CD8 T cells in Susac syndrome. Via MiXCR, TCRdb re-called the immunoSEQ multiplex PCR reads, giving one row per CDR3 protein. The table records 250,000 to 300,000 distinct CDR3 sequences, around 89% of them present only once. The sample consisted of CD8+ T cells from PBMCs. The receptors here all came from a human donor with multiple sclerosis. Both conserved end residues are part of each CDR3. The D gene is left open where the match is weak. Clone size is not always given. Where it is, it says once, few, many or a class for expanded clones.

v_gene,j_gene,abundance,d_gene,CDR3nt,CDR3aa
TRBV7-2,TRBJ2-7,few,.,TGTGCCAGCAGCTGGAATTCGGGGACCTACGAGCAGTACTTC,CASSWNSGTYEQYF
TRBV6-1,TRBJ1-1,.,TRBD1,TGTGCCAGCGGGAACCGGGACAGGGAAGGCGATGACACTGAAGCTTTCTTT,CASGNRDREGDDTEAFF
TRBV7-9,TRBJ2-1,.,TRBD2,TGTGCCAGCAGCTCCGGGACTAGCGGGGGGGCAGATGAGCAGTTCTTC,CASSSGTSGGADEQFF
TRBV27,TRBJ2-7,.,.,TGTGCCAGCAGTTTACGGTCGACCTACGAGCAGTACTTC,CASSLRSTYEQYF
TRBV5-5,TRBJ2-3,.,.,TGTGCCAGCAGCTTGAGGGGGTCTAGCACAGATACGCAGTATTTT,CASSLRGSSTDTQYF
TRBV28,TRBJ2-3,.,TRBD1,TGTGCCAGCAGCCCGCTGAAAGGACAGGGCGTGTTATCTCGGGAGTATTTT,CASSPLKGQGVLSREYF
TRBV20-1,TRBJ2-7,.,.,TGCAGTGCTAGGGACATTTATAGTGAGACGCCTTCCTACGAGCAGTACTTC,CSARDIYSETPSYEQYF
TRBV2,TRBJ2-1,.,TRBD2,TGTGCCAGCAGAGGACTAGCGGGAAACAATGAGCAGTTCTTC,CASRGLAGNNEQFF
TRBV6-1,TRBJ2-1,.,TRBD2,TGTGCCAGCAGTGCAAAGACTAGCGGTTCCTCCTACAATGAGCAGTTCTTC,CASSAKTSGSSYNEQFF
TRBV3-1,TRBJ2-7,.,.,TGTGCCAGCAGTCTCACCGGGAACGACTACGAGCAGTACTTC,CASSLTGNDYEQYF
TRBV7-2,TRBJ2-1,.,.,TGTGCCAGCAGCCCTGGACTAACCAACTCCTACAATGAGCAGTTCTTC,CASSPGLTNSYNEQFF
TRBV19,TRBJ2-7,.,.,TGTGCCAGTAGTATAGCTGCTGGGGTAGCGGACCGAAGGTTCTACGAGCAGTACTTC,CASSIAAGVADRRFYEQYF
TRBV12-3/TRBV12-4,TRBJ1-3,.,.,TGTGCCAGCAGTGCCGGGTCCGAGGGGACCGGAAACACCATATATTTT,CASSAGSEGTGNTIYF
TRBV27,TRBJ2-1,.,.,TGTGCCAGCAGGAGGGAGGGGGCCTACAATGAGCAGTTCTTC,CASRREGAYNEQFF
TRBV7-9,TRBJ1-4,.,TRBD1,TGTGCCAGCAGCCAGACAGGGGGGAATGAAAAACTGTTTTTT,CASSQTGGNEKLFF
TRBV2,TRBJ1-2,.,.,TGTGCCAGCATCGGATCGAGACTTACCCAGGACTATGGCTACACCTTC,CASIGSRLTQDYGYTF
TRBV27,TRBJ2-7,.,TRBD1,TGTGCCAGCAGTTTAGGGACAGGGGGCGCTCCCTACGAGCAGTACTTC,CASSLGTGGAPYEQYF
TRBV20-1,TRBJ2-5,.,TRBD1,TGCAGTGCTTCCCGGGACAGGGTGGACGAGACCCAGTACTTC,CSASRDRVDETQYF
TRBV29-1,TRBJ2-7,.,.,TGCAGCGTTGAAAGGGGGTTGGCAGGTAAGGTCTACGAGCAGTACTTC,CSVERGLAGKVYEQYF
TRBV27,TRBJ1-2,.,.,TGTGCCAGCAGTCTCTACCAGGGGACACCTTTGGATGGCTACACCTTC,CASSLYQGTPLDGYTF
TRBV29-1,TRBJ2-5,.,.,TGCAGCGGATACCAGGGGCGGGAAGAGACCCAGTACTTC,CSGYQGREETQYF
TRBV6-6,TRBJ2-3,.,.,TGTGCCAGCAGAGGCGGAGCTAGCACAGATACGCAGTATTTT,CASRGGASTDTQYF
TRBV27,TRBJ1-5,few,.,TGTGCCAGCAGTTTGAGGGCAGTGAATCAGCCCCAGCATTTT,CASSLRAVNQPQHF
TRBV12-3/TRBV12-4,TRBJ2-7,once,.,TGTGCCAGCAGTTTTGGAGGACTCGAGCAGTACTTC,CASSFGGLEQYF
TRBV13,TRBJ2-3,.,.,TGTGCCAGCAGCTTCGAACGCGCTAGCACAGATACGCAGTATTTT,CASSFERASTDTQYF
TRBV5-1,TRBJ1-4,.,.,TGCGCCAGCAGCTTGGCTGGGGGGGTAGAAAAACTGTTTTTT,CASSLAGGVEKLFF
TRBV27,TRBJ2-1,.,TRBD2,TGTGCCAGCAGTTTAAGACTAGCCGTAACGTCCCGTTTTGACAATGAGCAGTTCTTC,CASSLRLAVTSRFDNEQFF
TRBV11-2,TRBJ2-7,few,TRBD1,TGTGCCAGCAGCCCCTGGCAGGGGGCTTCCTACGAGCAGTACTTC,CASSPWQGASYEQYF
TRBV27,TRBJ1-5,once,.,TGTGCCAGCAGTTTGGCCGGATTTGGCAATCAGCCCCAGCATTTT,CASSLAGFGNQPQHF
TRBV30,TRBJ2-7,.,.,TGTGCCTGGAACCCCCGCCCCATCAGTCTCGAGCAGTACTTC,CAWNPRPISLEQYF
TRBV28,TRBJ2-3,.,TRBD1,TGTGCCAGCAGTAGAAGACAGGGGTGGGGGGCCGATACGCAGTATTTT,CASSRRQGWGADTQYF
TRBV7-2,TRBJ1-3,.,.,TGTGCCAGCAGCTTAGCGCCAGGGACAAACACCATATATTTT,CASSLAPGTNTIYF
TRBV4-3,TRBJ2-1,.,TRBD2,TGCGCCAGCAACCAAGATTGGACTAGCGGGAGTGAGCAGTTCTTC,CASNQDWTSGSEQFF
TRBV9,TRBJ2-7,.,.,TGTGCCAGCAGCGTAGGAGGTGGGGTCCACGAGCAGTACTTC,CASSVGGGVHEQYF
TRBV29-1,TRBJ1-1,.,.,TGCAGCGTTGTTGCGAACACTGAAGCTTTCTTT,CSVVANTEAFF
TRBV9,TRBJ2-7,few,.,TGTGCCAGCAGCGGCCGGGACTCCTCCTACGAGCAGTACTTC,CASSGRDSSYEQYF
TRBV2,TRBJ1-1,.,.,TGTGCCAGCAGTCAAAACAGAGACACTGAAGCTTTCTTT,CASSQNRDTEAFF
TRBV6-5,TRBJ2-2,.,.,TGTGCCAGCAGTTATAAGCAGGCCGGGGAGCTGTTTTTT,CASSYKQAGELFF
TRBV6-2/TRBV6-3,TRBJ2-7,.,.,TGTGCCAGCAGCTCCGACCCCTTCCACGAGCAGTACTTC,CASSSDPFHEQYF
TRBV4-3,TRBJ2-3,.,TRBD2,TGCGCCAGCAGCCTTGGACTAGCGGGGGGGGCAGATACGCAGTATTTT,CASSLGLAGGADTQYF
TRBV20-1,TRBJ2-1,.,TRBD1,TGCAGTGCTTGGGACAGGGGCTCCTACAATGAGCAGTTCTTC,CSAWDRGSYNEQFF
TRBV27,TRBJ2-1,.,TRBD1,TGTGCCAGCAGCGGGACAGGGGCTCTCTACAATGAGCAGTTCTTC,CASSGTGALYNEQFF
TRBV9,TRBJ2-6,.,TRBD1,TGTGCCAGCAGCGATGGGACAGGGGAGTACCTAGCTGGGGCCAACGTCCTGACTTTC,CASSDGTGEYLAGANVLTF
TRBV10-3,TRBJ1-1,.,TRBD1,TGTGCCGTCCATACCCCCGGGACAGGGGAAAACACTGAAGCTTTCTTT,CAVHTPGTGENTEAFF
TRBV3-1,TRBJ2-3,.,TRBD2,TGTGCCAGCAGCCCCCTCGCCAGCGGGGCTAGCACAGATACGCAGTATTTT,CASSPLASGASTDTQYF
TRBV28,TRBJ1-2,.,TRBD1,TGTGCCAGCAGTTTTAACCGGGACAGGACAAACTATGGCTACACCTTC,CASSFNRDRTNYGYTF
TRBV28,TRBJ2-7,.,.,TGTGCCAGCAGTCACTTGGGGTCCTACGAGCAGTACTTC,CASSHLGSYEQYF
TRBV20-1,TRBJ2-5,.,.,TGCAGTGCTAGAGATTCCGGTAGAGGGACCCAGTACTTC,CSARDSGRGTQYF
TRBV7-9,TRBJ2-1,.,TRBD2,TGTGCCAGCAGCTTGTCCGGGAGGGCCTATACAGGCAATGAGCAGTTCTTC,CASSLSGRAYTGNEQFF
TRBV27,TRBJ1-2,.,TRBD1,TGTGCCAGCAGTTTCGACAGGGGGATCTATGGCTACACCTTC,CASSFDRGIYGYTF
TRBV29-1,TRBJ1-3,.,.,TGCAGCGTTGACGGCGGGGGGCAAGGAAACACCATATATTTT,CSVDGGGQGNTIYF
TRBV7-9,TRBJ2-2,.,TRBD1,TGTGCCAGCAGCTTCCGGGACAGGGGGACCGGGGAGCTGTTTTTT,CASSFRDRGTGELFF
TRBV20-1,TRBJ1-6,.,.,TGCAGTGCTAGAGAAACCGGGACATCCACCCTGGGGTCACCCCTCCACTTT,CSARETGTSTLGSPLHF
TRBV6-2/TRBV6-3,TRBJ2-7,.,.,TGTGCCAGCACCCCGCCCCCGGACAGTGCCAACGAGCAGTACTTC,CASTPPPDSANEQYF
TRBV28,TRBJ2-1,.,.,TGTGCCAGCAGCCCCCAATCCTACAATGAGCAGTTCTTC,CASSPQSYNEQFF
TRBV25-1,TRBJ2-7,.,.,TGTGCCAGCAGTGAGTTGACTAGATACGAGCAGTACTTC,CASSELTRYEQYF
TRBV20-1,TRBJ2-5,.,TRBD1,TGCAGTGCCGCGACTGGGACAGGGCATCCGGTGGGTGGCCAAGAGACCCAGTACTTC,CSAATGTGHPVGGQETQYF
TRBV19,TRBJ2-1,.,.,TGTGCCAGTAGCTTAGGGGGTCGGACCTACAATGAGCAGTTCTTC,CASSLGGRTYNEQFF
TRBV4-1,TRBJ2-7,.,.,TGCGCCAGCAGCCAATCGGACGAGCAGTACTTC,CASSQSDEQYF
TRBV20-1,TRBJ2-3,once,.,TGCAGTGCTCCCTCGCGACGCGACCGGTTCGGTTCAGATACGCAGTATTTT,CSAPSRRDRFGSDTQYF